The clone carrying this T cell receptor beta chain was counted ten times or more. Its antigen is unknown. These data originate in a study of T cells in Graves' hyperthyroidism and ophthalmopathy. Study-wide results and limits: Ophthalmopathy cases were set apart from stable hyperthyroidism by a 13 V-J model. Blood also held most thyroid clonotypes expanded beyond 0.001.

The V gene end was trimmed by 5 bases and the J gene end by 3 bases; junction bases not matched to a gene: 0. The CDR3 contains 14 residues. Amplified TCR beta CDR3 regions derived from RNA transcripts. When the TCR CDR3 underwent first-round RT-PCR, the HTBI primer set was used. A single record per CDR3 protein comes from TCRdb applying MiXCR to the multiplex PCR reads. Here the sample spans under 350,000 distinct CDR3 sequences, 13% being singletons. Sequencing was performed on blood. The sequence was collected from a woman aged 25 to 39 with Graves' hyperthyroidism that later progressed to Graves' ophthalmopathy. This rearrangement joins TRBV12-3 or TRBV12-4 to TRBJ2-3; 12 nucleotides agree with TRBD2. CDR3 bases: TGTGCCAGCAGTGGACTAGCGGGAACAGATACGCAGTATTTT. Translation gives CASSGLAGTDTQYF.